The T cell receptor (beta chain) described here comes from a study of shared clonotypes between healthy human individuals. Study-wide findings and caveats: Naive subsets tended to show greater estimated richness than memory subsets. Around 5.3% of naive CD4 clonotypes were shared across a few donors. Generation probability values for non-shared clonotypes were lower than those for clonotypes shared by all four donors.

With regard to this clone: The antigen is undetermined.

Germline V lookup: CDR1 SGHNT, CDR2 YYREEE (reference sequence). Unmatched junction bases numbered 7, after V lost 3 bases and J lost 2 bases. CDR3 length equals 16 residues. Clones were sequenced by immunoSEQ multiplex PCR, and TCRdb holds only the in-frame ones, with some missing. The data hold over a million clones, with approximately 97% observed a single time. This chain uses TRBV5-4 with TRBJ2-5, with TRBD1 identical over 10 bases. The specimen sequenced was naive CD4+ T cells sorted from blood. Subset described: CD45RA+ positively selected. The TCR was taken from a man aged 30-40 years in good health. The CDR3 region is CASSWGQGSLQETQYF. The CDR3 DNA follows: TGTGCCAGCAGCTGGGGACAGGGGAGTTTGCAAGAGACCCAGTACTTC.